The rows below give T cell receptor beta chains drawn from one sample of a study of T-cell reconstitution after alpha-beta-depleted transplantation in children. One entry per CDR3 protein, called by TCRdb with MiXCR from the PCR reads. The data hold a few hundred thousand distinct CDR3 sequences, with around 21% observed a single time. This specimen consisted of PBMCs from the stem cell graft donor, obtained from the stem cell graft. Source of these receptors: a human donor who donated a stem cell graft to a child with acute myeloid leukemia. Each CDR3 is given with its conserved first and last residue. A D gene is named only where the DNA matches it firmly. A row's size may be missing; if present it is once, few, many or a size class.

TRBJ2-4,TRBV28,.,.,CASSLDVARNIQYF,TGTGCCAGCAGTTTAGATGTAGCCAGAAACATTCAGTACTTC
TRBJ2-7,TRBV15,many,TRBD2,CATSRSTSGSYEQYF,TGTGCCACCAGCAGATCGACTAGCGGATCCTACGAGCAGTACTTC
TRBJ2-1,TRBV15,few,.,CATSSLGGSYNEQFF,TGTGCCACCAGCAGCCTCGGGGGCTCCTACAATGAGCAGTTCTTC
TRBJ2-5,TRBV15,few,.,CATSHVGTLEETQYF,TGTGCCACCAGTCATGTGGGGACCCTAGAAGAGACCCAGTACTTC
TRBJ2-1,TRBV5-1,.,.,CASSFSSGGNEQFF,TGCGCCAGCAGCTTCTCTTCGGGTGGGAATGAGCAGTTCTTC
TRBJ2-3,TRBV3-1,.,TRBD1,CASSQDLGQGPDTQYF,TGTGCCAGCAGCCAAGATTTGGGACAGGGACCAGATACGCAGTATTTT
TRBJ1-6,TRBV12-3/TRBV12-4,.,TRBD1,CASRATGYGDSPLHF,TGTGCCAGCAGGGCGACAGGGTACGGGGATTCACCCCTCCACTTT
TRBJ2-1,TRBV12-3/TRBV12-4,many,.,CASSSGDTYNEQFF,TGTGCCAGCAGTTCTGGGGATACCTACAATGAGCAGTTCTTC
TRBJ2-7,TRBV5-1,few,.,CASSFAGSREQYF,TGCGCCAGCAGCTTCGCGGGATCTAGGGAGCAGTACTTC
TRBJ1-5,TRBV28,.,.,CASSLSAGVIGNQPQHF,TGTGCCAGCAGTTTATCGGCTGGAGTGATCGGCAATCAGCCCCAGCATTTT
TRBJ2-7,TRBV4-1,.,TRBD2,CASSQELAGIYEQYF,TGCGCCAGCAGCCAAGAACTAGCGGGAATCTACGAGCAGTACTTC
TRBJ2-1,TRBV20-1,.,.,CSARALLSSYNEQFF,TGCAGTGCTAGAGCCCTTCTCAGCTCCTACAATGAGCAGTTCTTC
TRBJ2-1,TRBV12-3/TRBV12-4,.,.,CASDRGQFF,TGTGCCAGCGACCGCGGGCAGTTCTTC
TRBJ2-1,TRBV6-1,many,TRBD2,CAMSPGGLAGDEQFF,TGTGCCATGTCTCCGGGCGGACTAGCGGGAGATGAGCAGTTCTTC
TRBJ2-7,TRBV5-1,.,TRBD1,CASSARGWDPEQYF,TGCGCCAGCAGCGCCAGGGGGTGGGACCCCGAGCAGTACTTC
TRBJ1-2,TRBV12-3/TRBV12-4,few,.,CASSFFQSANYGYTF,TGTGCCAGCAGTTTCTTCCAGTCAGCTAACTATGGCTACACCTTC
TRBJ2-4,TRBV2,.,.,CASSVRAVGNIQYF,TGTGCCAGCAGTGTCCGGGCCGTTGGAAACATTCAGTACTTC
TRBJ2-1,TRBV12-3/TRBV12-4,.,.,CASSLLIPRSRETSNEQFF,TGTGCCAGCAGTTTATTGATCCCGAGGTCTAGGGAAACTAGCAATGAGCAGTTCTTC
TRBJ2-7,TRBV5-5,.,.,CASSSVQSSYEQYF,TGTGCCAGCAGCTCCGTTCAATCCTCCTACGAGCAGTACTTC
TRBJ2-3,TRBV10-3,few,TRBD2,CAITLAGATDTQYF,TGTGCCATCACCCTAGCGGGAGCCACAGATACGCAGTATTTT
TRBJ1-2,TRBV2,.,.,CASSEEATVGYTF,TGTGCCAGCAGTGAAGAGGCCACGGTGGGCTACACCTTC
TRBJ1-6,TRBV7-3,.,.,CASSLYTASPLHF,TGTGCCAGCAGCTTATACACAGCCTCACCCCTCCACTTT
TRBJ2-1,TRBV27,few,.,CASSPLGPSAGYNEQFF,TGTGCCAGCAGTCCTCTAGGTCCGAGTGCAGGCTACAATGAGCAGTTCTTC
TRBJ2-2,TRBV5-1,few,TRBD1,CASKGQGSAGELFF,TGCGCCAGCAAGGGACAGGGGTCGGCCGGGGAGCTGTTTTTT
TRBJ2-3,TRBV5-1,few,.,CASSVRPADTQYF,TGCGCCAGCAGCGTACGTCCTGCGGATACGCAGTATTTT
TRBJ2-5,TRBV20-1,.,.,CSARSAVQETQYF,TGCAGTGCTAGGTCGGCAGTCCAAGAGACCCAGTACTTC
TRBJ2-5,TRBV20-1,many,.,CSAGWARVEETQYF,TGCAGTGCTGGGTGGGCTAGGGTAGAGGAGACCCAGTACTTC
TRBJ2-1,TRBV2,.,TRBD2,CASGWSPGLAGVRGTNEQFF,TGTGCCAGTGGATGGTCGCCGGGACTAGCGGGAGTTCGCGGCACGAATGAGCAGTTCTTC
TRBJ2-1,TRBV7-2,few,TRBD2,CASSPGTSGLGEQFF,TGTGCCAGCAGCCCGGGGACTAGCGGGCTAGGAGAGCAGTTCTTC
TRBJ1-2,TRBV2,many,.,CASSDRGHYGYTF,TGTGCCAGCAGTGATCGGGGGCACTATGGCTACACCTTC
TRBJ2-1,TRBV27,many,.,CASSPTFYNEQFF,TGTGCCAGCAGCCCTACGTTCTACAATGAGCAGTTCTTC
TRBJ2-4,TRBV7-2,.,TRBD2,CASSLSGGGAKNIQYF,TGTGCCAGCAGCTTATCGGGCGGGGGAGCCAAAAACATTCAGTACTTC
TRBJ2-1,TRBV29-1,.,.,CSGGAGTTYNEQFF,TGCAGCGGCGGGGCCGGGACAACCTACAATGAGCAGTTCTTC
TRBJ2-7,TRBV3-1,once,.,CASSHNRGGGYEQYF,TGTGCCAGCAGCCACAACAGGGGAGGGGGATACGAGCAGTACTTC
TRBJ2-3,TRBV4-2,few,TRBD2,CASSQETSGSLVADTQYF,TGTGCCAGCAGCCAAGAGACTAGCGGGAGCTTGGTAGCAGATACGCAGTATTTT
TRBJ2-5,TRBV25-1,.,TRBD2,CASSEGGSGETQYF,TGTGCCAGCAGTGAGGGCGGGAGTGGGGAGACCCAGTACTTC
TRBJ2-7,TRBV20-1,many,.,CSATHTGLPYEQYF,TGCAGTGCTACACATACGGGACTTCCCTACGAGCAGTACTTC
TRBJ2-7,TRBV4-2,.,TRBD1,CASSQGTGGLYEQYF,TGTGCCAGCAGCCAAGGGACAGGGGGTCTCTACGAGCAGTACTTC
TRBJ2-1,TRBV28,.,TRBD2,CASQRERSYNEQFF,TGTGCCAGCCAGCGGGAGCGCTCCTACAATGAGCAGTTCTTC
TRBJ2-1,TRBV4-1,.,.,CASSQTVEIGTGNEQFF,TGCGCCAGCAGCCAGACAGTAGAGATAGGCACAGGGAATGAGCAGTTCTTC